What follows are 21 T cell receptor beta chains derived from one specimen sequenced in a study of identical twins. TCRdb recomputed calls from the 5' RACE reads with MiXCR, one row per CDR3 protein. This table holds 700,000 or so distinct CDR3 sequences, around 20% found once. This same sample was also part of a study on T cells expressing NK-cell markers.

The sample taken for sequencing was PBMCs. These receptor sequences come from a woman between 18 and 29 years old in good health.

The DNA for the CDR3 is TGTGCCAGCAGCTTACGTTGGGTACGGGGCACAGATACGCAGTATTTT. This encodes CASSLRWVRGTDTQYF. The chain carries TRBV7-8 and TRBJ2-3; D is uncertain. Trimming stripped 2 bases from V and 1 base from J, with 13 bases between. The CDR3 contains 16 residues. Germline V gene lookup returns CDR1 SGHVS and CDR2 FQNEAQ.

This clonotype was recorded many times. This rearrangement joins TRBV20-1 to TRBJ2-3; D is possibly TRBD1 (6 bases). This CDR3 spans 15 amino acids. Germline V gene sequence: CDR1 DFQATT, CDR2 SNEGSKA (reference sequence). Trimming shortened V by 6 bases and J by 3 bases, and 19 bases separated the two germline ends. The CDR3 nucleotides read TGCAGTGCCGCGTCCCCATTCACAGGGACAGATACGCAGTATTTT. This encodes CSAASPFTGTDTQYF.

This clonotype has a handful of counts. This chain connects TRBV20-1 to TRBJ1-6, with 7 bases aligning to TRBD1. The CDR3 has 13 amino acids. In germline, CDR1 is DFQATT, CDR2 SNEGSKA (reference sequence). V gave up 3 bases and J gave up 7 bases; unmatched junction bases: 3. The CDR3, as DNA: TGCAGTGCTAGCACAGGGGAAAATTCACCCCTCCACTTT. Protein sequence: CSASTGENSPLHF.

This clonotype has a count of ten or more. The genes are TRBV19 and TRBJ2-7, with a possible D match to TRBD1 (7 bases). CDR3 length: 16 residues. CDR1 and CDR2 (germline): LNHDA, SQIVND (reference sequence). Trimming removed 6 bases from V and 4 bases from J, with 22 bases in between. CDR3 sequence: CASSFALDREAYEQYF. As DNA, the CDR3 is TGTGCCAGTAGCTTCGCCCTTGACAGGGAGGCGTACGAGCAGTACTTC.

The V call is TRBV4-2, the J call TRBJ2-7; TRBD2 matches at 7 bases. The CDR3 is made up of 17 amino acids. V dropped 0 bases and J dropped 4; count of bases not matched to a gene: 12. Germline V CDR1 and CDR2: LGHNA, YNFKEQ. DNA of the CDR3: TGTGCCAGCAGCCAAGAACCAGCGGGGATGGTACTGTACGAGCAGTACTTC. Translating it yields CASSQEPAGMVLYEQYF.

Here the CDR3 DNA reads TGTGCCAGCAGCTCTACAGGGGGAAGTTATGGCTACACCTTC. Translating it yields CASSSTGGSYGYTF. The chain links TRBV11-2 to TRBJ1-2; 8 positions match TRBD1. This CDR3 region has 14 residues. The J segment lost 5 bases and the V segment lost 4 bases, leaving 6 bases of the junction unmatched. The V gene's germline CDR1 is SGHAT and CDR2 FQNNGV. Full variable domain (missing parts from reference TRBV11-2 and TRBJ1-2): EAGVAQSPRYKIIEKRQSVAFWCNPISGHATLYWYQQILGQGPKLLIQFQNNGVVDDSQLPKDRFSAERLKGVDSTLKIQPAKLEDSAVYLCASSSTGGSYGYTFGSGTRLTVV.

In this sample, this clonotype turned up a few times. The rearrangement joins TRBV12-3 or TRBV12-4 to TRBJ2-2, with D perhaps TRBD2 (6 bases). The V gene lost 4 bases and the J gene lost 1 base, with 13 bases spanning the gap. This CDR3 is 16 amino acids long. In nucleotides, the CDR3 is TGTGCCAGCAGTTCGCGTCGGAGGGTGAACACCGGGGAGCTGTTTTTT. This sequence encodes CASSSRRRVNTGELFF.

The gene calls are TRBV7-8 and TRBJ1-6; D is uncertain. Germline-derived CDR1 and CDR2 are SGHVS and FQNEAQ. Trimming took 5 bases from V and 7 from J, leaving 12 bases between them. The CDR3 extends over 14 amino acids. This CDR3 reads CASSVRTWNSPLHF. The DNA for the CDR3 is TGTGCCAGCAGCGTCAGGACTTGGAATTCACCCCTCCACTTT.

J is TRBJ2-3 and V is TRBV5-1, with 13 bases lining up with TRBD2. J was trimmed by 4 bases and V by 5 bases; bases with no gene match: 4. This CDR3 spans 15 amino acids. In germline, CDR1 is SGHRS, CDR2 YFSETQ. The CDR3 DNA is TGCGCCAGCAGGCCGACTAGCGGGAGGTCAGATACGCAGTATTTT. Translation: CASRPTSGRSDTQYF.

This clonotype was counted a few times. J is TRBJ2-4 and V is TRBV10-2; 7 bases fit TRBD1. The CDR3 is 12 residues long. The germline V gene has CDR1 WSHSY and CDR2 SAAADI. The trim removed 10 bases at V and 8 bases at J, leaving 8 bases unmatched. The CDR3 loop reads CAIGTGVDIQYF. DNA for the CDR3: TGCGCCATCGGTACAGGGGTCGACATTCAGTACTTC.

In nucleotides, the CDR3 is TGTGCCAGCAGCCCCCCCTCGTGGGACGAGCAGTACTTC. It codes for CASSPPSWDEQYF. The J gene is TRBJ2-7, the V gene TRBV3-1; D gene unclear. CDR1 and CDR2 (germline): LGHDT, YNNKEL (reference sequence). This CDR3 region has 13 residues. V lost 4 bases, J lost 5 bases, and 12 bases lay in between.

This rearrangement joins TRBV4-3 to TRBJ2-1; D might be TRBD2 (6 bases). V was pared by 5 bases and J by 7 bases, with 15 bases between. The CDR3 length is 14 residues. Germline V gene data show CDR1 as LGHNA and CDR2 as YSLEER. The CDR3 is CASSEWRGPNEQFF. For the CDR3, the DNA is TGCGCCAGCAGCGAATGGCGGGGCCCTAATGAGCAGTTCTTC.

In its sample, this clonotype was seen many times. The chain uses TRBV5-1 and TRBJ1-3, with unresolved D. CDR3 size: 13 residues. Germline V gives CDR1 SGHRS, CDR2 YFSETQ. Trimming stripped 2 bases from V and 4 bases from J, with 7 bases between. The chain's CDR3 is CASSLGDGNTIYF. CDR3 in DNA: TGCGCCAGCAGCTTAGGCGACGGAAACACCATATATTTT.

At least ten counts were recorded for this clonotype. The chain is built from TRBV20-1 and TRBJ1-3; D may be TRBD1 (6 bases). The V end lost 6 bases, the J end lost 4 bases, and 16 bases lay between the germline ends. The germline V gene has CDR1 DFQATT and CDR2 SNEGSKA (reference sequence). The CDR3 is 14 residues long. CDR3 amino acids: CSAATRGRGNTIYF. CDR3 in DNA: TGCAGTGCGGCGACCAGGGGACGAGGAAACACCATATATTTT.

This chain connects TRBV20-1 to TRBJ2-6; D is unresolved. Trimming stripped 3 bases from V and 3 bases from J, with 9 bases between. In germline, CDR1 is DFQATT, CDR2 SNEGSKA (reference sequence). This CDR3 has 14 residues. In DNA, the CDR3 is TGCAGTGCTAGTTACGGGCTTGGGGCCAACGTCCTGACTTTC. Amino acids: CSASYGLGANVLTF.

This clonotype appeared a few times. CDR3 in amino acids: CASTTENRKYF. The CDR3 region has the DNA TGTGCCAGCACCACAGAGAACAGGAAGTACTTC. This chain joins TRBV7-9 and TRBJ2-7; D might be TRBD1 (5 bases). Germline V gene data show CDR1 as SEHNR and CDR2 as FQNEAQ (reference sequence). This CDR3 is 11 amino acids long. Trimming shortened V by 7 bases and J by 11 bases, and 15 bases separated the two germline ends.

The CDR3 DNA sequence: TGTGCCAGCAGCAAGGGGCGAAATCAGCCCCAGCATTTT. Translated, it gives CASSKGRNQPQHF. The chain uses TRBV21-1 and TRBJ1-5; no check of the table's D call, TRBD1, against the DNA was made. TRBV21-1 is noted as a pseudogene. CDR3 length equals 13 residues.

This clonotype was found a few times. The chain employs TRBV10-3 and TRBJ1-1; D is ambiguous. Germline assignment: CDR1 ENHRY and CDR2 SYGVKD. The CDR3 runs 15 residues. Trimming cost V 9 bases and J 6 bases, with 23 bases left between them. DNA of the CDR3: TGTGCCATAAACCGCCTCGCGGAGACGTTCTCTGAAGCTTTCTTT. This translates into CAINRLAETFSEAFF.

Only a few counts were recorded for this clonotype. The chain uses TRBV2 and TRBJ1-1; D is uncertain. This CDR3 has 16 amino acids. V shed 4 bases and J shed 4 bases, with 19 bases lying between them. CDR1 SNHLY and CDR2 FYNNEI come from the germline V gene. Written as DNA, the CDR3 is TGTGCCAGCAGTGCCGCCGATCTCAGTCGGGGCACTGAAGCTTTCTTT. Protein product: CASSAADLSRGTEAFF.

This clonotype was recorded a few times. The gene calls are TRBV6-2 or TRBV6-3 and TRBJ2-7; tentatively, D is TRBD1 (6 bases). Per germline, CDR1 MNHEY and CDR2 SVGEGT. The germline V and J ends were trimmed by 5 bases and 5 bases, with 10 bases remaining between them. The CDR3 sequence is 12 residues long. In nucleotides, the CDR3 is TGTGCCAGCAGTCGCAGGGGCCACGAGCAGTACTTC. Translation gives CASSRRGHEQYF.

V is TRBV5-5 and J is TRBJ1-4; D gene ambiguous. The V gene's germline CDR1 is SGHKS and CDR2 YYEKEE (reference sequence). The CDR3 extends over 14 amino acids. Between the trimmed V and J ends, which lost 1 base and 6 bases, there was a span of 10 bases. CDR3 DNA sequence: TGTGCCAGCAGCTTGACCGATCCGTATGAAAAACTGTTTTTT. It codes for CASSLTDPYEKLFF. Combining the CDR3 with reference TRBV5-5 and TRBJ1-4 gives the whole variable domain DAGVTQSPTHLIKTRGQQVTLRCSPISGHKSVSWYQQVLGQGPQFIFQYYEKEERGRGNFPDRFSARQFPNYSSELNVNALLLGDSALYLCASSLTDPYEKLFFGSGTQLSVL.